Listed below are T cell receptor beta chains from one sample, sequenced in a study of neoadjuvant anti-PD-1 for oral cavity cancer. Sequenced by immunoSEQ multiplex PCR; TCRdb stores in-frame clones only, minus some. The sample includes approximately 15,000 clones, around three fifths seen only once; the top ten take around 2.1%. The source was PBMCs, collected before nivolumab (anti-PD-1) treatment. The receptor source for this set is a person aged 35-79 years with oral cavity squamous cell carcinoma. CDR3s include the opening cysteine and the closing phenylalanine or tryptophan. A D gene is named only where the DNA matches it firmly. Clone size appears in some rows only: once, few, many, or a class for an expanded clone.

d_gene,abundance,v_gene,j_gene,CDR3aa,CDR3nt
TRBD2,-,TRBV2,TRBJ2-1,CASSEREGSLNEQFF,TGTGCCAGCAGTGAGCGGGAGGGCAGTTTAAATGAGCAGTTCTTC
-,-,TRBV6-5,TRBJ1-5,CASSITGISNQPQHF,TGTGCCAGCAGTATAACAGGGATTAGCAATCAGCCCCAGCATTTT
-,-,TRBV6-5,TRBJ1-3,CASSPAFSGNTIYF,TGTGCCAGCAGTCCAGCCTTCTCTGGAAACACCATATATTTT
-,once,TRBV30,TRBJ2-2,CALTFLKANTGELFF,TGTGCCTTAACCTTCCTAAAGGCGAACACCGGGGAGCTGTTTTTT
-,-,TRBV27,TRBJ1-5,CASSLSRSSNQPQHF,TGTGCCAGCAGTTTATCCAGATCTAGCAATCAGCCCCAGCATTTT
TRBD2,-,TRBV13,TRBJ2-5,CASSLGTSGRSAETQYF,TGTGCCAGCAGCTTAGGGACTAGCGGAAGGTCGGCAGAGACCCAGTACTTC
-,-,TRBV11-2,TRBJ1-1,CASSFPIKMNTEAFF,TGTGCCAGCAGCTTTCCTATTAAGATGAACACTGAAGCTTTCTTT
-,-,TRBV9,TRBJ1-2,CASSDPGEGTNYGYTF,TGTGCCAGCAGCGACCCCGGGGAGGGGACTAACTATGGCTACACCTTC
-,-,TRBV27,TRBJ2-2,CASSSYAGELFF,TGTGCCAGCAGTTCCTACGCCGGGGAGCTGTTTTTT
-,-,TRBV7-2,TRBJ1-4,CASSLEGRVNEKLFF,TGTGCCAGCAGCTTAGAAGGCAGGGTGAATGAAAAACTGTTTTTT
-,few,TRBV19,TRBJ2-7,CASTPSGTGLNEQYF,TGTGCCAGTACCCCCTCCGGGACGGGCCTTAACGAGCAGTACTTC
TRBD1,-,TRBV9,TRBJ2-7,CASSVATGGYEQYF,TGTGCCAGCAGCGTAGCGACAGGGGGATACGAGCAGTACTTC
TRBD2,-,TRBV7-2,TRBJ2-7,CASSPARGGLPYEQYF,TGTGCCAGCAGCCCTGCGCGGGGGGGACTCCCCTACGAGCAGTACTTC
TRBD1,-,TRBV19,TRBJ1-4,CASIPRDRANEKLFF,TGTGCCAGTATCCCCCGGGACAGGGCTAATGAAAAACTGTTTTTT
TRBD1,-,TRBV11-3,TRBJ2-1,CASSLRGTGGNQQFF,TGTGCCAGCAGCTTAAGGGGGACAGGGGGCAATCAGCAGTTCTTC
-,-,TRBV5-1,TRBJ1-6,CASSFPGSNSPLHF,TGCGCCAGCAGCTTTCCAGGGAGTAATTCACCCCTCCACTTT
TRBD1,-,TRBV19,TRBJ2-7,CASSTGTEYEQYF,TGTGCCAGTAGTACCGGGACAGAATACGAGCAGTACTTC
-,-,TRBV14,TRBJ2-2,CASSPVGLNGELFF,TGTGCCAGCAGCCCGGTGGGGCTCAACGGGGAGCTGTTTTTT
-,-,TRBV9,TRBJ2-1,CASSVDSGAFNEQFF,TGTGCCAGCAGCGTAGACTCAGGGGCCTTTAATGAGCAGTTCTTC
TRBD1,-,TRBV30,TRBJ1-5,CAWSVRDRIGQPQHF,TGTGCCTGGAGTGTGAGGGACAGGATAGGGCAGCCCCAGCATTTT
TRBD1,-,TRBV7-3,TRBJ2-7,CASSLGQGTNEQYF,TGTGCCAGCAGCTTGGGACAGGGGACCAACGAGCAGTACTTC
-,-,TRBV7-9,TRBJ1-1,CASNSLDRTEAFF,TGTGCCAGCAACTCCCTCGATCGCACTGAAGCTTTCTTT
-,-,TRBV10-2,TRBJ2-1,CASSEAALIPNEQFF,TGCGCCAGCAGTGAAGCGGCCTTAATACCCAATGAGCAGTTCTTC
TRBD1,few,TRBV5-1,TRBJ2-7,CASSSRTGDHEQYF,TGCGCCAGCAGCTCCCGGACAGGGGACCACGAGCAGTACTTC
TRBD2,-,TRBV14,TRBJ2-1,CASSHSGGRYGYWGEQFF,TGTGCCAGCAGCCACAGTGGCGGGAGGTATGGCTATTGGGGTGAGCAGTTCTTC
-,few,TRBV11-2,TRBJ2-7,CASARGPQPSYEQYF,TGTGCCAGCGCCAGAGGCCCACAGCCCTCCTACGAGCAGTACTTC
-,few,TRBV15,TRBJ1-1,CATSPGPLNTEAFF,TGTGCCACCAGTCCGGGCCCGTTGAACACTGAAGCTTTCTTT
-,few,TRBV29-1,TRBJ1-5,CSVDQGPNQPQHF,TGCAGCGTTGATCAGGGGCCGAATCAGCCCCAGCATTTT
-,-,TRBV27,TRBJ1-5,CASSFRNQPQHF,TGTGCCAGCAGTTTTCGCAATCAGCCCCAGCATTTT
-,once,TRBV6-1,TRBJ1-5,CASSERVGTNSNQPQHF,TGTGCCAGCAGTGAAAGGGTGGGGACTAATAGCAATCAGCCCCAGCATTTT
-,-,TRBV19,TRBJ2-5,CASSIRLTSTETQYF,TGTGCCAGTAGCATTCGCCTTACTAGCACGGAGACCCAGTACTTC
TRBD1,few,TRBV7-6,TRBJ1-6,CASSFGTDYYSPLHF,TGTGCCAGCAGCTTCGGGACAGATTATTATTCACCCCTCCACTTT